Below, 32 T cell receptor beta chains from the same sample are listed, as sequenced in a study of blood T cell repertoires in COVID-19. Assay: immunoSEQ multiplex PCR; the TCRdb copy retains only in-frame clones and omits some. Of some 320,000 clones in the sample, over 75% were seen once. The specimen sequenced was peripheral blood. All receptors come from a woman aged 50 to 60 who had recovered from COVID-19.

The CDR3 region is CASSFSSGNTIYF. The DNA of the CDR3 is TGTGCCAGCAGTTTCAGCTCTGGAAACACCATATATTTT. The chain has TRBV12-3 or TRBV12-4 and TRBJ1-3; no clear D gene. The CDR3 totals 13 residues. The germline V and J ends were trimmed by 3 bases and 0 bases, with 3 bases remaining between them.

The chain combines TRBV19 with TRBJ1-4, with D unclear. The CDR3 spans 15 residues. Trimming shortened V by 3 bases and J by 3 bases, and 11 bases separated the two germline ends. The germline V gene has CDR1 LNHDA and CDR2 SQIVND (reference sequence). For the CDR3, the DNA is TGTGCCAGTAGTATTCAGGCGAAGGCTAATGAAAAACTGTTTTTT. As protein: CASSIQAKANEKLFF.

The CDR3 nucleotides read TGTGCCAGCAGTTCACAGGGCGGGCCCTACGAGCAGTACTTC. Protein: CASSSQGGPYEQYF. This chain links TRBV28 with TRBJ2-7, with D maybe TRBD1 (6 bases). CDR1 and CDR2 from the germline V gene are MDHEN and SYDVKM. The CDR3 contains 14 residues. V was shortened by 4 bases and J by 2 bases, with 12 bases between the two germline ends.

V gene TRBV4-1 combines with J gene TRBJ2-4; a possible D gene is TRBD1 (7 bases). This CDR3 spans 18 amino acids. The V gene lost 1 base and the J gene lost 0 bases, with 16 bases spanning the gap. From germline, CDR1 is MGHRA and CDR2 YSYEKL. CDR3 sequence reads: CASSQGASRGVAKNIQYF. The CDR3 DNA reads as TGCGCCAGCAGCCAAGGTGCGTCCAGGGGGGTAGCCAAAAACATTCAGTACTTC.

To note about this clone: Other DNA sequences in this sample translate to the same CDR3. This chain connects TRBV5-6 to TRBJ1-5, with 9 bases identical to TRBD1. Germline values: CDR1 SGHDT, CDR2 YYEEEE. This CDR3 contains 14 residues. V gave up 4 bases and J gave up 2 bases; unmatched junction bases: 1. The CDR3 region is CASSRDRGNQPQHF. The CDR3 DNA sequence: TGTGCCAGCAGCAGGGACAGGGGCAATCAGCCCCAGCATTTT.

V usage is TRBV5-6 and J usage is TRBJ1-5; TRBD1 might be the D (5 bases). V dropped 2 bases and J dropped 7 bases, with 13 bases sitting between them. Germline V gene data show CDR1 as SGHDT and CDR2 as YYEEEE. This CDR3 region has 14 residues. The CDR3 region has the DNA TGTGCCAGCAGCTTCAGTGGGGCATGGCAGCCCCAGCATTTT. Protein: CASSFSGAWQPQHF.

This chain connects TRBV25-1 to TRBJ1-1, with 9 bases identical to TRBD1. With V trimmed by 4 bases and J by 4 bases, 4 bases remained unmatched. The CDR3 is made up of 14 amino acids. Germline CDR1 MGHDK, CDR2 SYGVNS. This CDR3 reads CASSGWTGVTEAFF. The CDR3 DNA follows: TGTGCCAGCAGTGGATGGACAGGGGTCACTGAAGCTTTCTTT.

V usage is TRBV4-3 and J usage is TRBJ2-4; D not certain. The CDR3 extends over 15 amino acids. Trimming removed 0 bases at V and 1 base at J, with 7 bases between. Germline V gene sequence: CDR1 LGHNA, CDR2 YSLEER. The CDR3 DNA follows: TGCGCCAGCAGCCAAGATTGGGCTGCCAAAAACATTCAGTACTTC. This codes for CASSQDWAAKNIQYF.

Written as DNA, the CDR3 is TGCAGCGTTAGAGAAACAGGGAACACTGAAGCTTTCTTT. It specifies CSVRETGNTEAFF. The rearrangement joins TRBV29-1 to TRBJ1-1; perhaps TRBD1 as D (5 bases). Germline CDR1 reads SQVTM; CDR2 reads ANQGSEA. The CDR3 is 13 residues long. V was clipped by 5 bases and J by 1 base, with 11 bases between them.

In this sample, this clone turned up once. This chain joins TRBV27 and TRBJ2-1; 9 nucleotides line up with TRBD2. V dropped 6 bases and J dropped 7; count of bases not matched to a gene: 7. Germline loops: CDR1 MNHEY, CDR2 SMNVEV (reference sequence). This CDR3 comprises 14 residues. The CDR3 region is CASRRLAEANEQFF. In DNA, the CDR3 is TGTGCCAGCAGGCGACTAGCGGAAGCAAATGAGCAGTTCTTC.

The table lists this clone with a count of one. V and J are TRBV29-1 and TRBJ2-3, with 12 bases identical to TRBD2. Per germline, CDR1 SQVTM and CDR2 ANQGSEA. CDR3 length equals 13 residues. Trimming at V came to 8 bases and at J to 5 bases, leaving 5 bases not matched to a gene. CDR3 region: CSLTSGGGDTQYF. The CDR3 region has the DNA TGCAGCCTGACTAGCGGGGGCGGAGATACGCAGTATTTT.

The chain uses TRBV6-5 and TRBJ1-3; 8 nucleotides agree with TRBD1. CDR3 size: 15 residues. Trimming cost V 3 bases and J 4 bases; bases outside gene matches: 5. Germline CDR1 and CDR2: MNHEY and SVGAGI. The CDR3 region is CASSYDRDRGNTIYF. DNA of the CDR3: TGTGCCAGCAGTTATGACAGGGACAGGGGAAACACCATATATTTT.

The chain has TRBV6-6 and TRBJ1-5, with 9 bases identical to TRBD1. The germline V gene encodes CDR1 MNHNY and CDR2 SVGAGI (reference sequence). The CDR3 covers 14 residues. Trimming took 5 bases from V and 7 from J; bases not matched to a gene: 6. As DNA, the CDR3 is TGTGCCAGCAGTGGGGACAGGGAAGGCCAGCCCCAGCATTTT. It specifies CASSGDREGQPQHF.

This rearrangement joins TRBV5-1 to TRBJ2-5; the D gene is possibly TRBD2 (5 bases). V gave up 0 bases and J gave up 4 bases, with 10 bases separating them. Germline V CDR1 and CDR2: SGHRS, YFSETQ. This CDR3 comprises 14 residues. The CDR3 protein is CASSLGGRGETQYF. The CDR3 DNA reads TGCGCCAGCAGCTTGGGAGGGCGCGGAGAGACCCAGTACTTC.

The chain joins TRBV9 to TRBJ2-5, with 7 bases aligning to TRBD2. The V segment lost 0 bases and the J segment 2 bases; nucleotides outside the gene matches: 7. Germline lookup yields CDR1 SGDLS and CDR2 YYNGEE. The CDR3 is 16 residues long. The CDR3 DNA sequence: TGTGCCAGCAGCGTAGAAGATTTGGGGGGGCAAGAGACCCAGTACTTC. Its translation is CASSVEDLGGQETQYF.

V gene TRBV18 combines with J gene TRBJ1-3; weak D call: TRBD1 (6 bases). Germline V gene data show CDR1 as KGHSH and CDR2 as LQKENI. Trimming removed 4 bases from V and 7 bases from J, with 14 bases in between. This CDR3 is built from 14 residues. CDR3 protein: CASSLSYRDNTIYF. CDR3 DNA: TGTGCCAGCTCACTCAGTTACAGGGACAACACCATATATTTT.

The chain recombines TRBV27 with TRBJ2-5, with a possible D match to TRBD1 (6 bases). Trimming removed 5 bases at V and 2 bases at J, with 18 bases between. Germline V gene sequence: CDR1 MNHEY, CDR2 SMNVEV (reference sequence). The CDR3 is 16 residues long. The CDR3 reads CASSPGVGAGQETQYF. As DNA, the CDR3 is TGTGCCAGCAGTCCCGGTGTGGGGGCCGGTCAAGAGACCCAGTACTTC.

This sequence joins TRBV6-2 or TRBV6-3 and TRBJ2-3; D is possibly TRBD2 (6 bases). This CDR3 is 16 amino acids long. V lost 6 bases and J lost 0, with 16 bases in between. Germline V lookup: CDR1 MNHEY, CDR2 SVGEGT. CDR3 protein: CASSLRDFSSTDTQYF. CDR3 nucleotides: TGTGCCAGCAGCCTCCGGGACTTTTCTAGCACAGATACGCAGTATTTT.

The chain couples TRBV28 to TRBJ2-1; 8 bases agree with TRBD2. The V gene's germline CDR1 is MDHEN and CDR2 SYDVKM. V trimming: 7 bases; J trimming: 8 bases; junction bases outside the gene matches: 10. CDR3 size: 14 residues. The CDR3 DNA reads TGTGCCAGCACTCGAGCGGGAGATATGTATGAGCAGTTCTTC. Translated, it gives CASTRAGDMYEQFF.

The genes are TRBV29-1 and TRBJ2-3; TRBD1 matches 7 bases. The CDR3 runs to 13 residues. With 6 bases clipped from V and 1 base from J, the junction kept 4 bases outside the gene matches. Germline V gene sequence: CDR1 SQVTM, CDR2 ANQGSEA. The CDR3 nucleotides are TGCAGCGTGACAGGGTCCGGCACAGATACGCAGTATTTT. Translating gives CSVTGSGTDTQYF.

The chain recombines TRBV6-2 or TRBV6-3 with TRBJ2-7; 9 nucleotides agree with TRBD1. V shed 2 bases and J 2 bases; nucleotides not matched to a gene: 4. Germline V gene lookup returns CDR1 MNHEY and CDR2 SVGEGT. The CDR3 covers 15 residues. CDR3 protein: CASSYPGQGTYEQYF. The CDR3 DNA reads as TGTGCCAGCAGTTACCCGGGACAGGGAACCTACGAGCAGTACTTC.

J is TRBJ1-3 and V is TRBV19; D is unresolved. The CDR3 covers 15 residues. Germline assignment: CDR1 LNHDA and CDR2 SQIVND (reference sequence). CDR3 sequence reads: CETAPEGEAGNTIYF. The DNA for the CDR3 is TGTGAGACGGCCCCGGAGGGCGAAGCTGGAAACACCATATATTTT.

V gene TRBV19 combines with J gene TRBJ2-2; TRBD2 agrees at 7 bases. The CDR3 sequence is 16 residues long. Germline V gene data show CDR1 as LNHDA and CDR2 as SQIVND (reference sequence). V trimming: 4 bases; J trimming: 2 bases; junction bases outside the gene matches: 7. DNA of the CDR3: TGTGCCAGTAGTAGAAGTCCGGGGGGTAACACCGGGGAGCTGTTTTTT. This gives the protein CASSRSPGGNTGELFF.

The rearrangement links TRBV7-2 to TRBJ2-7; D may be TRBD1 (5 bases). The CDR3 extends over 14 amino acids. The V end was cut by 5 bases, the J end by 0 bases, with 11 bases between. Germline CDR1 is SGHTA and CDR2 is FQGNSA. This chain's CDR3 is CASSQGHSSYEQYF. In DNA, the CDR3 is TGTGCCAGCAGCCAGGGCCATAGCTCCTACGAGCAGTACTTC.

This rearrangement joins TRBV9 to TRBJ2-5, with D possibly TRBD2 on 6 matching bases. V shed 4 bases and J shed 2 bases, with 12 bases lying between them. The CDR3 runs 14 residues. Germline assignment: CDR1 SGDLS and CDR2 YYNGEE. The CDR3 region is CASSFLAEQETQYF. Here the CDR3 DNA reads TGTGCCAGCAGCTTCTTAGCGGAACAAGAGACCCAGTACTTC. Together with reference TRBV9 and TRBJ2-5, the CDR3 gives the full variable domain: DSGVTQTPKHLITATGQRVTLRCSPRSGDLSVYWYQQSLDQGLQFLIQYYNGEERAKGNILERFSAQQFPDLHSELNLSSLELGDSALYFCASSFLAEQETQYFGPGTRLLVL.

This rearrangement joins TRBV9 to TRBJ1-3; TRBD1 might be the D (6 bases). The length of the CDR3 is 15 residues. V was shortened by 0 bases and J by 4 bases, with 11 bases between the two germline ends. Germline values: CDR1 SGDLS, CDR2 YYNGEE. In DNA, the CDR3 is TGTGCCAGCAGCGTAGCTACAGGGCAAGGAAACACCATATATTTT. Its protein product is CASSVATGQGNTIYF.

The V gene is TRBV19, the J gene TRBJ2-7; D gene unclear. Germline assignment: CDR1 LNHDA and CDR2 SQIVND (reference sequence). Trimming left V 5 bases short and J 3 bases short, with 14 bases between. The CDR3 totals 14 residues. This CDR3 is CASSPSAAVYEQYF. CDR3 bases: TGTGCCAGTAGTCCTTCGGCGGCGGTCTACGAGCAGTACTTC.

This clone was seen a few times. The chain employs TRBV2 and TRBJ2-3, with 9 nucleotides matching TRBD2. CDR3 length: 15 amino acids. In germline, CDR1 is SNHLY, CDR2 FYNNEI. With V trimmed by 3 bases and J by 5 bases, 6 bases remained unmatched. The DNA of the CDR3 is TGTGCCAGCAGTGATGTGGCGGGGGGGGAAGATACGCAGTATTTT. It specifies CASSDVAGGEDTQYF.

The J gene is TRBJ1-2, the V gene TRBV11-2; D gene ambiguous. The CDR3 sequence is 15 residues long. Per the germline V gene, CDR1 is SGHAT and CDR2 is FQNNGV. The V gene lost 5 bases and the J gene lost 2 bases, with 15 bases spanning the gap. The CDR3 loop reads CASSLTPVVNYGYTF. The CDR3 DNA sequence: TGTGCCAGCAGCCTTACCCCGGTCGTGAACTATGGCTACACCTTC.

CDR3 loop: CASSQQGASSNQPQHF. The CDR3 nucleotides read TGTGCCAGCAGCCAACAGGGGGCCTCCTCCAATCAGCCCCAGCATTTT. The chain has TRBV5-6 and TRBJ1-5; 9 bases are shared with TRBD1. In germline, CDR1 is SGHDT, CDR2 YYEEEE. The CDR3 has 16 amino acids. The trim removed 4 bases at V and 3 bases at J, leaving 8 bases unmatched.

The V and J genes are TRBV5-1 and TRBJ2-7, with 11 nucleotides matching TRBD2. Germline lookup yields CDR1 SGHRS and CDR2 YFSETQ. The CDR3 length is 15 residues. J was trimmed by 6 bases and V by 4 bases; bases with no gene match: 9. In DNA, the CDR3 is TGCGCCAGCAGCACCGTAGCGGGAGGGCCCTCCGAGCAGTACTTC. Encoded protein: CASSTVAGGPSEQYF.

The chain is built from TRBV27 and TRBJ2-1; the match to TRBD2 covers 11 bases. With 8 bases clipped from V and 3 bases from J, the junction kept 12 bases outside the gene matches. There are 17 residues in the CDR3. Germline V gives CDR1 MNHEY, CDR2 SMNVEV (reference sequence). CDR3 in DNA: TGTGCCAGCTTTCCTACCCTAGCGGGGGGAGGCTACAATGAGCAGTTCTTC. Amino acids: CASFPTLAGGGYNEQFF.